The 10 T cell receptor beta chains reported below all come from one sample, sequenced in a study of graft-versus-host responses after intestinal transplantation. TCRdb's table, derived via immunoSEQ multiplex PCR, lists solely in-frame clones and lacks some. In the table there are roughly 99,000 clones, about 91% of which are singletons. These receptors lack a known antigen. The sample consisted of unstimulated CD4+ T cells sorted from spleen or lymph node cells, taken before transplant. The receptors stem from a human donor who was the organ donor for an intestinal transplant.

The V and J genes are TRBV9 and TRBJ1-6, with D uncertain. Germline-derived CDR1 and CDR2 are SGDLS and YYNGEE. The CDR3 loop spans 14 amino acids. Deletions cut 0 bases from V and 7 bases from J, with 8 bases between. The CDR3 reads CASSVAIGNSPLHF. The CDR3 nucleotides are TGTGCCAGCAGCGTAGCTATAGGGAATTCACCCCTCCACTTT.

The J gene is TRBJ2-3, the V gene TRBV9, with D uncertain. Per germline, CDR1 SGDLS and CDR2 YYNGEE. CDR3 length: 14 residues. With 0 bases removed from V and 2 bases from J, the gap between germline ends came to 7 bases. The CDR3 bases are TGTGCCAGCAGCGTAGAGACTTTCACAGATACGCAGTATTTT. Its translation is CASSVETFTDTQYF.

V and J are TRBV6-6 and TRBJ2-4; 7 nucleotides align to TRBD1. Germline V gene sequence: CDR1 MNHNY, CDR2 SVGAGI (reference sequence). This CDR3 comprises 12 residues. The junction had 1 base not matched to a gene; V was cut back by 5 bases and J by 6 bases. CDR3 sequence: CASSRQGNIQYF. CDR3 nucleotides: TGTGCCAGCAGTCGACAGGGAAACATTCAGTACTTC.

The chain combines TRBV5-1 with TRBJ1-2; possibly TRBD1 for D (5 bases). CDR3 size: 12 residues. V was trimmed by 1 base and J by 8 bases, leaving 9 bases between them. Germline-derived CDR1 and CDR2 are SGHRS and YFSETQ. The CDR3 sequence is CASSLLGEGYTF. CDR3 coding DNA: TGCGCCAGCAGCTTGTTAGGGGAAGGCTACACCTTC.

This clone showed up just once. As DNA, the CDR3 is TGTGCCAGCAGACCCGGTCAGGGGGCTCGCTACACCTTC. This sequence encodes CASRPGQGARYTF. The rearrangement joins TRBV2 to TRBJ1-2; 8 bases are a match to TRBD1. Germline V gene lookup returns CDR1 SNHLY and CDR2 FYNNEI. This CDR3 is 13 amino acids long. The V segment lost 6 bases and the J segment 9 bases; nucleotides outside the gene matches: 9.

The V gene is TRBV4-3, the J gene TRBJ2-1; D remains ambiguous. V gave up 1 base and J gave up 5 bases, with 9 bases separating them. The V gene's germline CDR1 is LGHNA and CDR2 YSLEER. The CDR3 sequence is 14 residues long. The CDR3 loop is CASSQGTPNNEQFF. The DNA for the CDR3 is TGCGCCAGCAGCCAAGGGACGCCAAACAATGAGCAGTTCTTC.

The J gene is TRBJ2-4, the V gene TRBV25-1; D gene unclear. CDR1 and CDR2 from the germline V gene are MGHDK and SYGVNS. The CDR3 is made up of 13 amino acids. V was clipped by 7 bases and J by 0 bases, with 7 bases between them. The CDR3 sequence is CASKGLAKNIQYF. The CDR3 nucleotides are TGTGCCAGCAAAGGTCTAGCCAAAAACATTCAGTACTTC.

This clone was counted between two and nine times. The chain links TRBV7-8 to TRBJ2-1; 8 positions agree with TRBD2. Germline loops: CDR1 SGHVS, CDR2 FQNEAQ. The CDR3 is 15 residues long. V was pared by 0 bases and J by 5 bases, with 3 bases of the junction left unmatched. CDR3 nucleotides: TGTGCCAGCAGCTTAGCAGCGGGAGAACACAATGAGCAGTTCTTC. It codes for CASSLAAGEHNEQFF.

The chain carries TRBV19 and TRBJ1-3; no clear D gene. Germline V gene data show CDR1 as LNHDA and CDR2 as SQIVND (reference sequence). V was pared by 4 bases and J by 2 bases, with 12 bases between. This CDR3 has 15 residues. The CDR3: CASSTIPGPGNTIYF. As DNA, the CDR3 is TGTGCCAGTAGTACAATACCAGGCCCTGGAAACACCATATATTTT.

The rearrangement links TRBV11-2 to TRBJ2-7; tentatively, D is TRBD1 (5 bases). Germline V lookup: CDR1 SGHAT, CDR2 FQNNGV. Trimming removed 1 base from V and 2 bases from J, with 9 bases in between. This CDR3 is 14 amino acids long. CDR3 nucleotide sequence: TGTGCCAGCAGCTTAGGGGGCAGAACCTACGAGCAGTACTTC. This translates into CASSLGGRTYEQYF.